These T cell receptor beta chains were read from a single sample in a study of shared clonotypes between healthy human individuals. Produced via immunoSEQ multiplex PCR; TCRdb's table is partial and in-frame only. The data contain about 800,000 clones, around 96% of them singletons. Sequencing was done on a sample of naive CD8+ T cells sorted from blood. The source is a man under 40 in good health. Each CDR3 is given without its conserved first and last residue. The order of the fields is V gene, CDR3 length, CDR3 protein.

V gene: TRBV18
CDR3 length: 13
CDR3 protein: ASSLTGPSTLEQF

V gene: TRBV7-6
CDR3 length: 12
CDR3 protein: ASRPDGSSYEQY

V gene: TRBV15
CDR3 length: 8
CDR3 protein: ATSRDTQY

V gene: TRBV6-5
CDR3 length: 13
CDR3 protein: ASNPLTGHSNEQF

V gene: TRBV7-9
CDR3 length: 14
CDR3 protein: ASSSAGFRQSYEQY

V gene: TRBV5-1
CDR3 length: 14
CDR3 protein: ASSLEVGLAGYEQY

V gene: TRBV7-9
CDR3 length: 13
CDR3 protein: ASSVAGRRTDTQY

V gene: TRBV29-1
CDR3 length: 10
CDR3 protein: SVREVNTEAF

V gene: TRBV7-2
CDR3 length: 15
CDR3 protein: ASSLAQLEGVQETQY

V gene: TRBV10-3
CDR3 length: 11
CDR3 protein: AISLRADYGYT

V gene: TRBV29-1
CDR3 length: 11
CDR3 protein: SVDGGLNTEAF

V gene: TRBV4-1
CDR3 length: 13
CDR3 protein: ASSSSSSGWGEQY

V gene: TRBV27
CDR3 length: 12
CDR3 protein: ASSFGENTDTQY

V gene: TRBV29-1
CDR3 length: 9
CDR3 protein: SVEGTYEQY

V gene: TRBV9
CDR3 length: 13
CDR3 protein: ASSVRQAPHGKLF

V gene: TRBV11-3
CDR3 length: 11
CDR3 protein: ARLLQENTEAF

V gene: TRBV10-3
CDR3 length: 11
CDR3 protein: AIRGPSYNEQF

V gene: TRBV21-1
CDR3 length: 16
CDR3 protein: ASSKYGREKGAKNIQY

V gene: TRBV7-6
CDR3 length: 14
CDR3 protein: ASSRAGTSGYNEQF

V gene: TRBV19
CDR3 length: 12
CDR3 protein: ASSIRRDSYEQY

V gene: TRBV9
CDR3 length: 15
CDR3 protein: ASMGRQKSSGANVLT

V gene: TRBV6-5
CDR3 length: 13
CDR3 protein: ASSSTGLADNEQF

V gene: TRBV6-1
CDR3 length: 13
CDR3 protein: ASSEDEGVWDTQY

V gene: TRBV13
CDR3 length: 12
CDR3 protein: ASSFSGFSYEQY

V gene: TRBV5-8
CDR3 length: 14
CDR3 protein: ASSLAFGRSAYEQY

V gene: TRBV29-1
CDR3 length: 10
CDR3 protein: SVVAPPYEQY

V gene: TRBV30
CDR3 length: 15
CDR3 protein: AWSVPRSGILYNEQF

V gene: TRBV9
CDR3 length: 10
CDR3 protein: ASSVGIYGYT

V gene: TRBV29-1
CDR3 length: 6
CDR3 protein: SVAMED

V gene: TRBV10-3
CDR3 length: 10
CDR3 protein: AISVGAETQY

V gene: TRBV5-4
CDR3 length: 11
CDR3 protein: ASSDGNNQPQH

V gene: TRBV2
CDR3 length: 11
CDR3 protein: ASNAVLVDEAF

V gene: TRBV6-5
CDR3 length: 13
CDR3 protein: ASSYGTGPSYEQY

V gene: TRBV9
CDR3 length: 13
CDR3 protein: ASSVWGTSYNEQF

V gene: TRBV4-1
CDR3 length: 13
CDR3 protein: ASSPLLGGTGELF

V gene: TRBV7-3
CDR3 length: 11
CDR3 protein: ASTNGDRGEQY

V gene: TRBV7-3
CDR3 length: 13
CDR3 protein: ASSLIAGGYNEQF

V gene: TRBV7-9
CDR3 length: 13
CDR3 protein: ASSLGFGAGYEQY

V gene: TRBV28
CDR3 length: 10
CDR3 protein: ASSRQLFEAF

V gene: TRBV10-1
CDR3 length: 12
CDR3 protein: ASSPGTRPGEQF

V gene: TRBV11-2
CDR3 length: 10
CDR3 protein: ASSFPMGELF

V gene: TRBV4-3
CDR3 length: 13
CDR3 protein: ASSPGRTGAYEQY

V gene: TRBV14
CDR3 length: 15
CDR3 protein: ASSQDPGPQPYNEQF

V gene: TRBV2
CDR3 length: 14
CDR3 protein: ASSEFGGTGVYEQY

V gene: TRBV5-4
CDR3 length: 15
CDR3 protein: ASSPPGLAGVTGELF

V gene: TRBV7-9
CDR3 length: 11
CDR3 protein: ASSFSSTYEQY

V gene: TRBV7-9
CDR3 length: 10
CDR3 protein: ASSTNGNTQY

V gene: TRBV5-1
CDR3 length: 13
CDR3 protein: ASSLAGVHSYEQY

V gene: TRBV27
CDR3 length: 13
CDR3 protein: ASRVIQGSNQPQH

V gene: TRBV9
CDR3 length: 13
CDR3 protein: ASSVGSGHTDTQY

V gene: TRBV2
CDR3 length: 14
CDR3 protein: ASSGTSHLPYNEQF

V gene: TRBV6-5
CDR3 length: 13
CDR3 protein: ASSRTALRNTEAF

V gene: TRBV5-1
CDR3 length: 13
CDR3 protein: ASSWTGGGQETQY

V gene: TRBV14
CDR3 length: 17
CDR3 protein: ASSLTRGTDSFSGNTIY

V gene: TRBV20-1
CDR3 length: 7
CDR3 protein: SARETQY

V gene: TRBV29-1
CDR3 length: 11
CDR3 protein: SVDPIDINEQF

V gene: TRBV14
CDR3 length: 13
CDR3 protein: ASSLQEGGDYGYT

V gene: TRBV7-9
CDR3 length: 11
CDR3 protein: ASGQGMNTEAF